The rows below give T cell receptor beta chains drawn from one sample of a study of early T cells in non-severe SARS-CoV-2 infection. A single record per CDR3 protein comes from TCRdb applying MiXCR to the 5' RACE reads. The sample has tens of thousands of distinct CDR3 sequences; less than 20% are singletons. Material: whole blood. Receptors originate from an adult who was a healthcare worker with PCR-confirmed SARS-CoV-2 infection or an uninfected control (not recorded which). The CDR3 runs from the conserved cysteine through the conserved F or W. D genes are given only for firm matches. Not all rows give a size; the values are once, few, many and, for expanded clones, a class.

cdr3_length	v_call	clone_size	j_call	d_call	cdr3_nt	cdr3_aa
14	TRBV5-4	few	TRBJ1-2	TRBD1	TGTGCCAGCAGCTTGGCGGACAGGGATCCTGGCTACACCTTC	CASSLADRDPGYTF
11	TRBV29-1	many	TRBJ2-7	TRBD1	TGCAGCGGGGGGGACAGGCTCGAGCAGTACTTC	CSGGDRLEQYF
14	TRBV3-1	NA	TRBJ2-5	NA	TGTGCCAGCAGCCAAGACAGCCCCGCCGGGACCCAGTACTTC	CASSQDSPAGTQYF
17	TRBV29-1	many	TRBJ1-1	NA	TGCAGCGTGAACTACCGGGACGGAACCGCCATGAACACTGAAGCTTTCTTT	CSVNYRDGTAMNTEAFF
14	TRBV6-5	few	TRBJ2-3	NA	TGTGCCAGCAGTTACTCGAAAAGCACAGATACGCAGTATTTT	CASSYSKSTDTQYF
12	TRBV30	few	TRBJ2-1	NA	TGTGCCTGGAACCAGGGTACCTTAGGGCAGTTCTTC	CAWNQGTLGQFF
12	TRBV7-9	NA	TRBJ2-7	NA	TGTGCCAGCAGGGTAGAGTCCGACGAGCAGTACTTC	CASRVESDEQYF
12	TRBV25-1	few	TRBJ2-7	NA	TGTGCCAGCAGGGGGACTGGCTACGAGCAGTACTTC	CASRGTGYEQYF
14	TRBV6-5	NA	TRBJ1-2	NA	TGTGCCAGCAGTTACTACGCAGGGACGGATGGCTACACCTTC	CASSYYAGTDGYTF
17	TRBV5-1	NA	TRBJ2-3	TRBD2	TGCGCCAGCAGCTTGGCCGGGACTAGCAGGGTCACAGATACGCAGTATTTT	CASSLAGTSRVTDTQYF
12	TRBV2	many	TRBJ2-7	NA	TGTGCCAGCAGTGTACACGGTTACGAGCAGTACTTC	CASSVHGYEQYF
15	TRBV7-3	NA	TRBJ2-6	NA	TGTGCCAGCAGCTTACCGATCTCTGGGGCCAACGTCCTGACTTTC	CASSLPISGANVLTF
14	TRBV7-7	NA	TRBJ2-2	NA	TGTGCTAGCAGCTTAAAGGGCTCTGCCGGGGAGCTGTTTTTT	CASSLKGSAGELFF
12	TRBV30	NA	TRBJ2-3	NA	TGTGCCTGGAGTCTGCGGGCAGATACGCAGTATTTT	CAWSLRADTQYF
11	TRBV20-1	NA	TRBJ1-2	TRBD1	TGCAGCGGTGACAGGGGGCTCGGCTACACCTTC	CSGDRGLGYTF
14	TRBV6-5	NA	TRBJ1-2	NA	TGTGCCAGCAGTTACTCCGGTGGCGTTGTAGGCTACACCTTC	CASSYSGGVVGYTF
14	TRBV11-2	many	TRBJ2-7	TRBD1	TGTGCCAGCAGCCAACTGGGACAGGGCCACGAGCAGTACTTC	CASSQLGQGHEQYF
15	TRBV6-6	few	TRBJ2-3	NA	TGTGCCAGCAGTCTCCGACAGGGAGGTGCAGATACGCAGTATTTT	CASSLRQGGADTQYF
15	TRBV12-3/TRBV12-4	NA	TRBJ1-5	TRBD1	TGTGCCAGCAGACGACAGGGGACCTTCAATCAGCCCCAGCATTTT	CASRRQGTFNQPQHF
12	TRBV5-6	NA	TRBJ2-1	TRBD2	TGTGCCAGCAGCCCCGGACTAGCGGTTCAGTTCTTC	CASSPGLAVQFF
14	TRBV6-5	NA	TRBJ2-2	TRBD2	TGTGCCAGCAGGACTAGCAGGAACACCGGGGAGCTGTTTTTT	CASRTSRNTGELFF
15	TRBV28	once	TRBJ1-4	TRBD1	TGTACCAGCAGCCTGGGACAGGGGGTATTTGAAAAACTGTTTTTT	CTSSLGQGVFEKLFF
15	TRBV11-2	many	TRBJ2-1	TRBD2	TGTGCCAGCAGCGGGAGCGGGGGAATATACAATGAGCAGTTCTTC	CASSGSGGIYNEQFF
14	TRBV27	many	TRBJ2-1	TRBD1	TGTGCCAGCAGTTTCGGGACAGGGGGTTCTGAGCAGTTCTTC	CASSFGTGGSEQFF
14	TRBV11-1	NA	TRBJ2-1	NA	TGTGCCAGCAGCTTAGCGTCCCCCATCAATGAGCAGTTCTTC	CASSLASPINEQFF
16	TRBV4-1	NA	TRBJ2-1	TRBD2	TGCGCCAGCAGCCAAGACCCCAGCGGGGCAACCAATGAGCAGTTCTTC	CASSQDPSGATNEQFF
12	TRBV29-1	NA	TRBJ2-4	NA	TGCAGCGTTGACAGTATTGGGAACATTCAGTACTTC	CSVDSIGNIQYF
14	TRBV7-3	NA	TRBJ2-7	NA	TGTGCCAGCAGGCCTTCAGGGTTTCCCTCCGAGCAGTACTTC	CASRPSGFPSEQYF
16	TRBV20-1	few	TRBJ1-6	TRBD1	TGCAGTGCTCAGACGACACTCAGGGGGCAGGGATCACCCCTCCACTTT	CSAQTTLRGQGSPLHF
12	TRBV29-1	many	TRBJ1-2	NA	TGCAGCGTTCCCATATTAAGTGGCGGCTACACCTTC	CSVPILSGGYTF
14	TRBV7-9	few	TRBJ1-1	NA	TGTGCCAGCAGCTCCAGTGGGGGTTACACTGAAGCTTTCTTT	CASSSSGGYTEAFF
12	TRBV29-1	NA	TRBJ2-7	NA	TGCAGCGCGACAGGAGTGTCCTACGAGCAGTACTTC	CSATGVSYEQYF
13	TRBV3-1	many	TRBJ1-3	TRBD1	TGTGCCAGCAGCCGCGGACAGGGGGGCACCATATATTTT	CASSRGQGGTIYF
15	TRBV7-3	NA	TRBJ2-6	NA	TGTGCCAGCAGCTTAATGGGGTCTGGGGCCAACGTCCTGACTTTC	CASSLMGSGANVLTF
16	TRBV2	many	TRBJ1-5	TRBD1	TGTGCCAGCAGTGAAACCCGCAGGGGGCTTGCTCAGCCCCAGCATTTT	CASSETRRGLAQPQHF
14	TRBV27	NA	TRBJ2-5	NA	TGTGCCAGCCGCAGGGAACGGGACCTCGGGACCCAGTACTTC	CASRRERDLGTQYF
14	TRBV7-9	few	TRBJ2-5	NA	TGTGCCAGCAGCTTAACCCAATTGAGAGAGACCCAGTACTTC	CASSLTQLRETQYF
12	TRBV20-1	NA	TRBJ1-5	TRBD1	TGCAGTGCCAACAGGGGGAGCCAGCCCCAGCATTTT	CSANRGSQPQHF
14	TRBV23-1	few	TRBJ2-7	NA	TGCGCCAGCGCGCCCCCCGGGCAGTTCTACGAGCAGTACTTC	CASAPPGQFYEQYF
13	TRBV28	few	TRBJ2-7	NA	TGTGCCAGCAGAAAAGGCGGACGTTTGGGGCAGTACTTC	CASRKGGRLGQYF
15	TRBV11-3	few	TRBJ2-1	NA	TGTGCCAGCAGCTTGGGATTCGGGACTTACAATGAGCAGTTCTTC	CASSLGFGTYNEQFF
11	TRBV6-2/TRBV6-3	many	TRBJ2-7	NA	TGTGCCAGCTCCTCAACCTACGAGCAGTACTTC	CASSSTYEQYF
14	TRBV12-3/TRBV12-4	NA	TRBJ1-1	NA	TGTGCCAGCAGCCCAGGGATCCTCAACACTGAAGCTTTCTTT	CASSPGILNTEAFF
12	TRBV12-3/TRBV12-4	few	TRBJ2-7	NA	TGTGCCAGCAGTACGGTGGGGGACGAGCAGTACTTC	CASSTVGDEQYF
16	TRBV28	NA	TRBJ1-3	TRBD1	TGTGCCAGCAGTCCTCGGACAGGGACCTCTGGAAACACCATATATTTT	CASSPRTGTSGNTIYF
12	TRBV29-1	once	TRBJ2-7	NA	TGCAGCGTTGAAGACACCCTCTACGAGCAGTACTTC	CSVEDTLYEQYF
13	TRBV30	NA	TRBJ1-5	NA	TGTGCCTGGAGTGGAGGAGCGGGTCAGCCCCAGCATTTT	CAWSGGAGQPQHF
14	TRBV6-6	few	TRBJ2-5	TRBD2	TGTGCCAGCAGTTACTCCGGGGGGGGAGAGACCCAGTACTTC	CASSYSGGGETQYF
13	TRBV27	many	TRBJ1-2	TRBD1	TGTGCCAGCAGTTTAGAAAGGGGGCAGGGCTACACCTTC	CASSLERGQGYTF
15	TRBV18	NA	TRBJ2-1	NA	TGTGCCAGCTCACCTTACATTGGGGATTACAATGAGCAGTTCTTC	CASSPYIGDYNEQFF
20	TRBV12-3/TRBV12-4	NA	TRBJ2-6	NA	TGTGCCAGCACCCCTCTCCGGGACACCCCGGGGCCTTCTGGGGCCAACGTCCTGACTTTC	CASTPLRDTPGPSGANVLTF
14	TRBV5-1	NA	TRBJ2-7	NA	TGCGCCAGCAGCTTGGAGGGGCTTCGCTACGAGCAGTACTTC	CASSLEGLRYEQYF
16	TRBV4-1	few	TRBJ2-1	NA	TGCGCCAGCAGCCAAGGGCCGGGGGGCCCCCGAAATGAGCAGTTCTTC	CASSQGPGGPRNEQFF
11	TRBV6-1	NA	TRBJ1-1	NA	TGTGCCAGCAGACCCAGCACTGAAGCTTTCTTT	CASRPSTEAFF
12	TRBV20-1	many	TRBJ1-5	NA	TGCAGTGTTAGAAGGAGCAATCAGCCCCAGCATTTT	CSVRRSNQPQHF
14	TRBV6-4	NA	TRBJ2-3	NA	TGTGCCAGCAGTGACTCCGGGGGCACAGATACGCAGTATTTT	CASSDSGGTDTQYF
14	TRBV27	NA	TRBJ1-1	TRBD1	TGTGCCAGCAGCCCGACAGGGGGCCTCCGCCGAGCTTTCTTT	CASSPTGGLRRAFF
14	TRBV6-4	few	TRBJ1-2	NA	TGTGCCAGCAGTTCTACGGGATCAAGGGATGGCTACACCTTC	CASSSTGSRDGYTF